This T cell receptor (beta chain) was sequenced for a study of metastatic and nonmetastatic thyroid tumors. TCRdb redid the clone calls on the PCR reads using MiXCR. The table includes more than 14,000 clones, about 23% detected once. No treatment had been given to any patient before thyroid surgery. This clone was detected many times. The CDR3 is made up of 16 amino acids. Germline V gene data show CDR1 as DFQATT and CDR2 as SNEGSKA (reference sequence). V shed 0 bases and J 2 bases; nucleotides not matched to a gene: 3. This clonotype was sampled from a female donor with papillary thyroid cancer or a benign thyroid nodule (not recorded which). Some clones in this sample may be carry-over from other donors' samples. The sample was tumor tissue. This sequence joins TRBV20-1 and TRBJ2-4, with TRBD2 identical over 11 bases. As DNA, the CDR3 is TGCAGTGCTAGAGAGCTAGCGGGAGGTCCCAAAAACATTCAGTACTTC. Translating it yields CSARELAGGPKNIQYF.